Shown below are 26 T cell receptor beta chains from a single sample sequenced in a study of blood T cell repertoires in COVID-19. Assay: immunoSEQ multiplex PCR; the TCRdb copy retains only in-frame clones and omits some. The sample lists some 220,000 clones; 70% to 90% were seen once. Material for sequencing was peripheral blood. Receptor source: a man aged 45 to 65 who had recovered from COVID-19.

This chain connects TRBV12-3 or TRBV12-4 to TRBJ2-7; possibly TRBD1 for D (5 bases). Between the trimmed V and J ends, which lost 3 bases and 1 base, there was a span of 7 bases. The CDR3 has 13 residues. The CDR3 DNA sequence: TGTGCCAGCAGTTTCCCAGGGTCCTACGAGCAGTACTTC. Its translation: CASSFPGSYEQYF.

The DNA for the CDR3 is TGTGCCAGCTCACCAGGGACTAGCGGGAAGGGTCCAAGAAACGAGCAGTACTTC. Amino acids: CASSPGTSGKGPRNEQYF. The J gene is TRBJ2-7, the V gene TRBV18; 13 bases are shared with TRBD2. Trimming at V came to 2 bases and at J to 5 bases, leaving 12 bases not matched to a gene. The CDR3 sequence is 18 residues long. Germline V gene lookup returns CDR1 KGHSH and CDR2 LQKENI.

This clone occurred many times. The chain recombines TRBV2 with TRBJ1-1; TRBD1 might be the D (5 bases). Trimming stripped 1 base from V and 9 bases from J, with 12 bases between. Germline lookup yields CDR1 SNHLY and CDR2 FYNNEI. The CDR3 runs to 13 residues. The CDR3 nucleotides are TGTGCCAGCAGTGAAGGCGGGGGACGGCAAGCTTTCTTT. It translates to CASSEGGGRQAFF.

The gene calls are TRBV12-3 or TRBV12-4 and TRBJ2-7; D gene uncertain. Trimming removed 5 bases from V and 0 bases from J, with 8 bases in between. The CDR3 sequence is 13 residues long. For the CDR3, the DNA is TGTGCCAGCAGTCCACAGATCTCCTACGAGCAGTACTTC. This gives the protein CASSPQISYEQYF.

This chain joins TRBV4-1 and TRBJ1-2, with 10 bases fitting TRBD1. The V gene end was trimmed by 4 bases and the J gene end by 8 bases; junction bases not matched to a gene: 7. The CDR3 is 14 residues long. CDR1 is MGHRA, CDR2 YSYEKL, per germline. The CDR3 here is CASSRDDRGRGYTF. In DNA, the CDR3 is TGCGCCAGCAGCCGCGATGACAGGGGGCGCGGCTACACCTTC.

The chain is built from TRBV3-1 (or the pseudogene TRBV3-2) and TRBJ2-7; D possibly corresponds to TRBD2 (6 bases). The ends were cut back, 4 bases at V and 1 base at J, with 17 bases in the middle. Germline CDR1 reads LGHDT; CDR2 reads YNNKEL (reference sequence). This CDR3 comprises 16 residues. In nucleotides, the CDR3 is TGTGCCAGCAGCCCCTGGGGCGGGGCAGCTTCCTACGAGCAGTACTTC. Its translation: CASSPWGGAASYEQYF.

CDR3 in amino acids: CASSLAGSYTDTQYF. In DNA form, the CDR3 reads TGTGCCAGCAGCTTAGCCGGGAGCTACACAGATACGCAGTATTTT. This chain uses TRBV7-9 with TRBJ2-3; maybe TRBD2 (6 bases). V dropped 0 bases and J dropped 2 bases, with 9 bases sitting between them. Germline V gene sequence: CDR1 SEHNR, CDR2 FQNEAQ (reference sequence). The CDR3 has 15 residues.

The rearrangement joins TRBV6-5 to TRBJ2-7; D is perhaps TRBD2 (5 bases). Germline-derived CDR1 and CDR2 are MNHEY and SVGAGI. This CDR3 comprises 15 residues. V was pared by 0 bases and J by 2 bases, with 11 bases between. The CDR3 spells CASSYSIGGTYEQYF. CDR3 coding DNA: TGTGCCAGCAGTTACTCGATAGGAGGTACCTACGAGCAGTACTTC.

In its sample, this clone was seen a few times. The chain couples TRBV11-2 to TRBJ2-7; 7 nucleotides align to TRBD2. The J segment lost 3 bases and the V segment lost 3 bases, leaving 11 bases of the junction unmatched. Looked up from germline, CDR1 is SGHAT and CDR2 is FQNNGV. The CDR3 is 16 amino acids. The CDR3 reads CASSFTSVRRVYEQYF. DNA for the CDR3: TGTGCCAGCAGCTTCACTAGCGTGAGGAGAGTCTACGAGCAGTACTTC.

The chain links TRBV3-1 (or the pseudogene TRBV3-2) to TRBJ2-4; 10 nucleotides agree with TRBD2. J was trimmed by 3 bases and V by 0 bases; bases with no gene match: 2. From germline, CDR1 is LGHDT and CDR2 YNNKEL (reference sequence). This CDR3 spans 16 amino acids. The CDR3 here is CASSQDWTSGKNIQYF. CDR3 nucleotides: TGTGCCAGCAGCCAAGACTGGACTAGCGGCAAAAACATTCAGTACTTC.

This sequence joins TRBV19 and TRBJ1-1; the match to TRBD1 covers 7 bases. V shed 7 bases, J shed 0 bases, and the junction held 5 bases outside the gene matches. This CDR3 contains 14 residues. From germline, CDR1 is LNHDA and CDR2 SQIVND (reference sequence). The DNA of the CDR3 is TGTGCCAGTAACCCCGACAGGGTGAACACTGAAGCTTTCTTT. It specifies CASNPDRVNTEAFF.

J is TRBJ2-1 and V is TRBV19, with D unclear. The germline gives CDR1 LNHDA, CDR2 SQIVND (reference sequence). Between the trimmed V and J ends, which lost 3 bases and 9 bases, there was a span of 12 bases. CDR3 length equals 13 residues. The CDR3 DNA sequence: TGTGCCAGTAGTATCGTCCCAGCTAGTGAGCAGTTCTTC. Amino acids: CASSIVPASEQFF. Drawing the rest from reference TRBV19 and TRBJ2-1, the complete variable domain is DGGITQSPKYLFRKEGQNVTLSCEQNLNHDAMYWYRQDPGQGLRLIYYSQIVNDFQKGDIAEGYSVSREKKESFPLTVTSAQKNPTAFYLCASSIVPASEQFFGPGTRLTVL.

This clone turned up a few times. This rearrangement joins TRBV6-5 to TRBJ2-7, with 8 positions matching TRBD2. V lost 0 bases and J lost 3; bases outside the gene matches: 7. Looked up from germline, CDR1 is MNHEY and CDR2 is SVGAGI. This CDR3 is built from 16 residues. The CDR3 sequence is CASSYSTTSVNYEQYF. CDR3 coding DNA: TGTGCCAGCAGTTACTCGACGACTAGCGTCAACTACGAGCAGTACTTC.

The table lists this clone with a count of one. The DNA of the CDR3 is TGTGCCAGCAGCCAACCGGGACTAGCGGGGTCCTACGAGCAGTACTTC. Encoded protein: CASSQPGLAGSYEQYF. The chain links TRBV4-2 to TRBJ2-7; TRBD2 aligns across 13 bases. The CDR3 has 16 residues. Looked up from germline, CDR1 is LGHNA and CDR2 is YNFKEQ. The V and J ends lost 2 bases and 1 base, in that order; junction bases with no gene match: 2.

CDR3 sequence: CASSLSLSSGNTIYF. In nucleotides, the CDR3 is TGTGCCAGCAGTTTATCCCTAAGCTCTGGAAACACCATATATTTT. This chain uses TRBV28 with TRBJ1-3; D is undetermined. CDR3 size: 15 residues. Trimming shortened V by 1 base and J by 0 bases, and 7 bases separated the two germline ends. Germline-derived CDR1 and CDR2 are MDHEN and SYDVKM.

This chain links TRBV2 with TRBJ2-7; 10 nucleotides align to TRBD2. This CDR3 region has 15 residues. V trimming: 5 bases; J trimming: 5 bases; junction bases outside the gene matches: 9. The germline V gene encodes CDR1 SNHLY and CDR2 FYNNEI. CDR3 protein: CASSPLAGALDEQYF. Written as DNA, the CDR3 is TGTGCCAGCAGTCCCCTAGCGGGAGCCCTCGACGAGCAGTACTTC.

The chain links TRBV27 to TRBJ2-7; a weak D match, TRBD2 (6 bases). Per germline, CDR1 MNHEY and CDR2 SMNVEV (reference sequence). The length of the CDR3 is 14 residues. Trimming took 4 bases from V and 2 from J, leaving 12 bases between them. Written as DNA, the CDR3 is TGTGCCAGCAGTTCGCGGGGCAGGGCCTACGAGCAGTACTTC. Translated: CASSSRGRAYEQYF.

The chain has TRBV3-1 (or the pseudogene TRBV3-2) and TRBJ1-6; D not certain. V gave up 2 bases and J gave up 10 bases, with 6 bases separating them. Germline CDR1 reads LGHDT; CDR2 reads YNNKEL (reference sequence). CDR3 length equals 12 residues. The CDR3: CASSQPGSPLHF. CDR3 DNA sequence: TGTGCCAGCAGCCAACCGGGGTCACCCCTCCACTTT.

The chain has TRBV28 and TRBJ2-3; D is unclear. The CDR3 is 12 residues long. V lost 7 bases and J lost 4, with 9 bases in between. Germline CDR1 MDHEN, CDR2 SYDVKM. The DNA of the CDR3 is TGTGCCAGCAATCCAGGCGCAGATACGCAGTATTTT. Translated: CASNPGADTQYF.

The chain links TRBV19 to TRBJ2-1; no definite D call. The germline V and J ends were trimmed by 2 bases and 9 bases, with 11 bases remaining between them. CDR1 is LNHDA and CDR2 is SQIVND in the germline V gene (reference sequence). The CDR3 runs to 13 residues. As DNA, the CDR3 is TGTGCCAGTAGTATACCCCCCTTTTCTGAGCAGTTCTTC. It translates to CASSIPPFSEQFF.

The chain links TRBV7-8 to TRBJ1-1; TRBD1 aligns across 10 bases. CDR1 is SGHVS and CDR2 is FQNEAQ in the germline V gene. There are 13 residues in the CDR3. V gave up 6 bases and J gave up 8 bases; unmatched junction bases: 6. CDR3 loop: CASRRQGAGEAFF. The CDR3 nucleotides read TGTGCCAGCAGAAGACAGGGGGCGGGGGAAGCTTTCTTT.

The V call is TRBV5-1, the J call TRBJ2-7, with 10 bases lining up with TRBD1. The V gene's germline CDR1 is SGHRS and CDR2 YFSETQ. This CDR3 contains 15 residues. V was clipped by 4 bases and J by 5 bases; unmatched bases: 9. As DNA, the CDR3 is TGCGCCAGCAGCCCCTCGGGACAGGGGCTTCACGAGCAGTACTTC. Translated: CASSPSGQGLHEQYF.

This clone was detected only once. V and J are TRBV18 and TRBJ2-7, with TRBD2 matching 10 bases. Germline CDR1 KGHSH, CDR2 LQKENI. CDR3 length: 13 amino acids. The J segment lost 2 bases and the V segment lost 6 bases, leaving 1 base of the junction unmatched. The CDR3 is CASSGTSAYEQYF. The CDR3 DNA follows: TGTGCCAGCTCCGGGACTAGCGCCTACGAGCAGTACTTC.

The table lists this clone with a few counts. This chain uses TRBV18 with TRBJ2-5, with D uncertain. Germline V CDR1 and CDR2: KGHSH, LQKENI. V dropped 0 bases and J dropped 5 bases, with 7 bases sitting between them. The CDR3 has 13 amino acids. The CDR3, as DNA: TGTGCCAGCTCACCACCGCAGTCCGAGACCCAGTACTTC. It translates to CASSPPQSETQYF.

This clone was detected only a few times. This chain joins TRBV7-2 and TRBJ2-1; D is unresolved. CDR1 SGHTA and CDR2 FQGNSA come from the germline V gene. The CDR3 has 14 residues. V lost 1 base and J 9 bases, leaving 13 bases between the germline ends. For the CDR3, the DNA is TGTGCCAGCAGCTTAGTTCCTAGTAGTACTGAGCAGTTCTTC. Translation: CASSLVPSSTEQFF.

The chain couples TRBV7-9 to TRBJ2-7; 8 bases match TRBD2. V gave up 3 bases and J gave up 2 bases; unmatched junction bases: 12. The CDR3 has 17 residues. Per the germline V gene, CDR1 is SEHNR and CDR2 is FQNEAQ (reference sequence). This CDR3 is CASSFSTSGYRTYEQYF. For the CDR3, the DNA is TGTGCCAGCAGCTTTTCTACTAGCGGTTACCGAACCTACGAGCAGTACTTC.